The TCR beta chain under discussion was sequenced for a study of T cell responses to AZD1222 COVID-19 vaccine. Trimming shortened V by 0 bases and J by 1 base, and 16 bases separated the two germline ends. Germline-derived CDR1 and CDR2 are SGHRS and YFSETQ. This CDR3 region has 17 residues. The data were produced by immunoSEQ multiplex PCR, yet TCRdb's version contains in-frame clones alone and is incomplete. Of some 150,000 clones in the sample, 88% were seen once. The clonotype was recovered from an adult in good health. V gene TRBV5-1 combines with J gene TRBJ1-1; D may be TRBD1 (5 bases). Here the sequenced sample was peripheral blood, taken on day 0 of AZD1222 vaccination. This chain's CDR3 is CASSLVSGLRGNTEAFF. In nucleotides, the CDR3 is TGCGCCAGCAGCTTGGTTTCAGGTCTAAGGGGGAACACTGAAGCTTTCTTT.